This record looks at one T cell receptor beta chain sequence and its context. Its target is not known. V shed 2 bases and J shed 2 bases, with 9 bases lying between them. This CDR3 has 14 residues. Germline CDR1 reads SGHRS; CDR2 reads YFSETQ. The data were produced by immunoSEQ multiplex PCR, yet TCRdb's version contains in-frame clones alone and is incomplete. The table has 100,000 to 150,000 clones, around 90% seen once; the top ten hold about 4%. These data are taken from a study of T cell responses to AZD1222 COVID-19 vaccine. Regarding the study as a whole: At 160-218 and 743-854, vaccine-associated CD4 TCRs were dominant, and they spanned spike. None of the repertoires were sampled until the peak T cell response had passed.

The V and J genes are TRBV5-1 and TRBJ2-3; tentatively, D is TRBD2 (5 bases). The sample here was peripheral blood, taken 28 days after the second AZD1222 dose. The sequence derives from an adult who received the AZD1222 COVID-19 vaccine. The DNA of the CDR3 is TGCGCCAGCAGCTTCCGGACTTCCACAGATACGCAGTATTTT. It specifies CASSFRTSTDTQYF.